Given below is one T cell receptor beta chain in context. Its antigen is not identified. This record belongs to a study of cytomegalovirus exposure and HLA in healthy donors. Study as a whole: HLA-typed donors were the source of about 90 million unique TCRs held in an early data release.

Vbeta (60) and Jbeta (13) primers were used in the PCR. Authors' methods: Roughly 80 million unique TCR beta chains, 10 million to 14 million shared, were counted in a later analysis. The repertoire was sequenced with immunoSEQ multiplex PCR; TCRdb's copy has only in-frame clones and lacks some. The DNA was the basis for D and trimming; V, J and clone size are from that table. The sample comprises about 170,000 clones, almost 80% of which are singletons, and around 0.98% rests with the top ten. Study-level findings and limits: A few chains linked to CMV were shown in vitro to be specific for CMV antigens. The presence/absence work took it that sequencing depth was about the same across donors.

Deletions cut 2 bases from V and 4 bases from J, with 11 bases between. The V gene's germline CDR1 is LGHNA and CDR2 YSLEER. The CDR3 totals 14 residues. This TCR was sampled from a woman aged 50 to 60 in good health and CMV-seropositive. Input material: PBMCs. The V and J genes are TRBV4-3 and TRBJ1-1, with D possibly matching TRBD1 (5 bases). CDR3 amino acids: CASSQSWGSTEAFF. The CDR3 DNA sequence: TGCGCCAGCAGCCAATCTTGGGGCTCCACTGAAGCTTTCTTT.